The 9 T cell receptor beta chains given below trace back to one sample, sequenced in a study of T cells after yellow fever vaccination. MiXCR, applied by TCRdb to the 5' RACE reads, yields one record per CDR3 protein. Of hundreds of thousands of distinct CDR3 sequences in the sample, less than 15% are singletons; the top ten hold 11% to 15%. Sequences were derived from PBMCs, sampled on the day of the yellow fever booster vaccination. The origin of the receptors is a man aged 30 to 39 who received the YFV17D yellow fever vaccine.

A few counts support this clonotype. The CDR3 here is CASSPQRDGPYEQYF. The CDR3 DNA sequence: TGTGCCAGCAGTCCTCAACGGGACGGCCCCTACGAGCAGTACTTC. The genes are TRBV6-5 and TRBJ2-7; D is possibly TRBD1 or TRBD2 (5 bases each). CDR1 and CDR2 (germline): MNHEY, SVGAGI. The CDR3 has 15 amino acids. V gave up 5 bases and J gave up 2 bases, with 16 bases separating them.

This clonotype was seen at least ten times. The chain employs TRBV5-1 and TRBJ2-7; 10 bases align to TRBD2. Germline CDR1 reads SGHRS; CDR2 reads YFSETQ. This CDR3 is 15 amino acids long. V lost 4 bases to trimming and J lost 2 bases; unmatched junction nucleotides: 6. CDR3 sequence reads: CASSEGTSETYEQYF. CDR3 DNA: TGCGCCAGCAGCGAAGGGACTAGCGAAACCTACGAGCAGTACTTC.

This clonotype turned up a few times. The chain uses TRBV10-3 and TRBJ2-1; D is undetermined. With 0 bases removed from V and 3 bases from J, the gap between germline ends came to 12 bases. This CDR3 is built from 16 residues. The germline V gene encodes CDR1 ENHRY and CDR2 SYGVKD. The CDR3 here is CAISESMATIYNEQFF. CDR3 sequence (DNA): TGTGCCATCAGTGAGTCGATGGCCACCATCTACAATGAGCAGTTCTTC.

This chain joins TRBV7-2 and TRBJ2-3, with D hard to call. V lost 7 bases to trimming and J lost 6 bases, with 14 bases between them. This CDR3 has 13 amino acids. Germline CDR1 SGHTA, CDR2 FQGNSA. CDR3 in DNA: TGTGCCAGCACCGTTGGAGTAAAGGATACGCAGTATTTT. It yields the protein CASTVGVKDTQYF. The complete variable domain, with remaining parts taken from reference TRBV7-2 and TRBJ2-3, reads GAGVSQSPSNKVTEKGKDVELRCDPISGHTALYWYRQSLGQGLEFLIYFQGNSAPDKSGLPSDRFSAERTGGSVSTLTIQRTQQEDSAVYLCASTVGVKDTQYFGPGTRLTVL.

This clonotype was seen more than once but under ten times. The rearrangement uses TRBV20-1 and TRBJ1-5; 7 bases are shared with TRBD1. J gave up 2 bases and V 1 base, and 5 bases lay outside the gene matches. The CDR3 is 15 residues long. Germline values: CDR1 DFQATT, CDR2 SNEGSKA (reference sequence). This chain's CDR3 is CSARGGTGGNQPQHF. CDR3 nucleotides: TGCAGTGCTAGAGGGGGCACAGGGGGCAATCAGCCCCAGCATTTT.

The sample holds a few counts of this clonotype. The V call is TRBV7-8, the J call TRBJ1-5; 9 nucleotides agree with TRBD1. V was clipped by 5 bases and J by 4 bases; unmatched bases: 9. The CDR3 contains 16 residues. From germline, CDR1 is SGHVS and CDR2 FQNEAQ. CDR3 in amino acids: CASSPEGQGLNQPQHF. DNA of the CDR3: TGTGCCAGCAGCCCGGAGGGACAGGGATTGAATCAGCCCCAGCATTTT.

A few counts support this clonotype. The chain carries TRBV12-5 and TRBJ1-1; tentative D call: TRBD1 (5 bases). The germline V gene has CDR1 LGHNT and CDR2 FRNRAP. CDR3 length: 14 amino acids. The V end lost 1 base, the J end lost 1 base, and 7 bases lay between the germline ends. The CDR3 DNA follows: TGTGCTAGTGGTTTGGAAGGACAGAACACTGAAGCTTTCTTT. It yields the protein CASGLEGQNTEAFF.

The chain uses TRBV5-6 and TRBJ2-5; TRBD2 matches at 7 bases. The CDR3 contains 16 residues. Germline loops: CDR1 SGHDT, CDR2 YYEEEE. V shed 3 bases and J 3 bases; nucleotides not matched to a gene: 11. The CDR3 protein is CASSSPGTTPEETQYF. In DNA, the CDR3 is TGTGCCAGCAGCTCACCCGGGACTACACCCGAAGAGACCCAGTACTTC. The full variable domain, rest sourced from reference TRBV5-6 and TRBJ2-5, is DAGVTQSPTHLIKTRGQQVTLRCSPKSGHDTVSWYQQALGQGPQFIFQYYEEEERQRGNFPDRFSGHQFPNYSSELNVNALLLGDSALYLCASSSPGTTPEETQYFGPGTRLLVL.

In its sample, this clonotype was seen many times. The chain is built from TRBV14 and TRBJ1-6, with D maybe TRBD1 (6 bases). Looked up from germline, CDR1 is SGHDN and CDR2 is FVKESK. CDR3 length: 15 residues. V shed 4 bases and J shed 7 bases, with 14 bases lying between them. CDR3 in DNA: TGTGCCAGCAGCCCCCTCGGAGGGGGGAATTCACCCCTCCACTTT. Amino acid sequence: CASSPLGGGNSPLHF.